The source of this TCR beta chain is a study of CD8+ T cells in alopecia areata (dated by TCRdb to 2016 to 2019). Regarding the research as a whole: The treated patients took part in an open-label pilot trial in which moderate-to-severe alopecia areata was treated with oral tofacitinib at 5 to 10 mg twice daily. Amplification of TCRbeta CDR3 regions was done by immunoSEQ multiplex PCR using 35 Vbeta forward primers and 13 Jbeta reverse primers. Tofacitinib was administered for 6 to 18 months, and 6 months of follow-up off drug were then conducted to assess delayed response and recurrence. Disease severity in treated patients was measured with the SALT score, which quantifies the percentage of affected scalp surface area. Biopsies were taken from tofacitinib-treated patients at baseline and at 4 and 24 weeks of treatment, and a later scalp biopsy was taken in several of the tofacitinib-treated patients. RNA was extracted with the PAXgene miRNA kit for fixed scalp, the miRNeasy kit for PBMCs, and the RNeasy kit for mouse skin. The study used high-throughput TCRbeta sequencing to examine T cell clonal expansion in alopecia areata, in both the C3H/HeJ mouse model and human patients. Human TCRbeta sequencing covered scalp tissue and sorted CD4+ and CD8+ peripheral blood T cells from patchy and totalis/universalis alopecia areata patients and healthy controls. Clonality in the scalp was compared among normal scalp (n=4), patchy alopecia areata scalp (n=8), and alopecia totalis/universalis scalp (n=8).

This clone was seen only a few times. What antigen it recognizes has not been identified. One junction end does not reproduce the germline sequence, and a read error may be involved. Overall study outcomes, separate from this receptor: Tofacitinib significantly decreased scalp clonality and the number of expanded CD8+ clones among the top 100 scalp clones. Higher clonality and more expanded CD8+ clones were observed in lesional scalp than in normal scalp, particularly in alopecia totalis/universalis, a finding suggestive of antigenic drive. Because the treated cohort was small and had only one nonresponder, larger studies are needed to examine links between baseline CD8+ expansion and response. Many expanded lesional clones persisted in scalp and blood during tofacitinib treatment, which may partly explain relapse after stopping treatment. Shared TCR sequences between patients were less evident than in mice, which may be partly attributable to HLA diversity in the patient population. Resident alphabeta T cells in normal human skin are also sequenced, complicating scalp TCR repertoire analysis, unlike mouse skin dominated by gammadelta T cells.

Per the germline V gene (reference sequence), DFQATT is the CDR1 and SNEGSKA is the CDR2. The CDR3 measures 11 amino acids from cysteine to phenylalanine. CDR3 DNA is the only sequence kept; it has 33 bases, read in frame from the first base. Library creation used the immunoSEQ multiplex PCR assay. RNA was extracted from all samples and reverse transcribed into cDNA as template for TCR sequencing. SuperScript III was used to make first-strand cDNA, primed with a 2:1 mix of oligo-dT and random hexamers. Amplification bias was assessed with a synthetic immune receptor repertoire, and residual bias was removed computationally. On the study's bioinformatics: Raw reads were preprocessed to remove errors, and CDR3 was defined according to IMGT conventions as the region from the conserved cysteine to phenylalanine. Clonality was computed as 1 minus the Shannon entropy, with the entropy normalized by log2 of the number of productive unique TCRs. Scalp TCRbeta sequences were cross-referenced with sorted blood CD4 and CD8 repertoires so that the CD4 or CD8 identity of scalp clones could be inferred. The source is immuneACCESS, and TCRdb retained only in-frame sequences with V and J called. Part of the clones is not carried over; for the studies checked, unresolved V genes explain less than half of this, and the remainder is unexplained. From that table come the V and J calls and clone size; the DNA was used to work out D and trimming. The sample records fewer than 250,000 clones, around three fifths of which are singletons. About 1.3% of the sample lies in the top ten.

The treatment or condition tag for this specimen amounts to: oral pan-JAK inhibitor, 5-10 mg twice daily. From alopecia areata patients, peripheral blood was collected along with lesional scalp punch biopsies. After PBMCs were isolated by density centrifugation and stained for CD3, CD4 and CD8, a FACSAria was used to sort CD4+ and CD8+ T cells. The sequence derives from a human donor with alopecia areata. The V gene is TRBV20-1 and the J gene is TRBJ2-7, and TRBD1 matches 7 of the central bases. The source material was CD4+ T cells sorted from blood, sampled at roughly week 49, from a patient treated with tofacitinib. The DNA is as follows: TGCAGTGCTAATTTCTACGGGACAGCCGTCTTC. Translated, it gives CSANFYGTAVF.